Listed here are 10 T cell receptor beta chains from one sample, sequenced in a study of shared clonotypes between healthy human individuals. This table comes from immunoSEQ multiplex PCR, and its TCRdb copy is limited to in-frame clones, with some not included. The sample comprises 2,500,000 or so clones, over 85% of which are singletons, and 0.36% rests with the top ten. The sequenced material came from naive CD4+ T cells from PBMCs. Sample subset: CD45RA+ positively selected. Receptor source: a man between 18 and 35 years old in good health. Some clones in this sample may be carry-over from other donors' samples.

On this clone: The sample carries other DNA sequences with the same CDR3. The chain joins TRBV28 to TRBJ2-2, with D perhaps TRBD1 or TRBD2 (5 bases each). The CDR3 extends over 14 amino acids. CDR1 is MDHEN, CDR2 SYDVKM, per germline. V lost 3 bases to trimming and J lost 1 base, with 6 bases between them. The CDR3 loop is CASSLGRNTGELFF. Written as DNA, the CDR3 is TGTGCCAGCAGTTTGGGACGGAACACCGGGGAGCTGTTTTTT.

The CDR3 loop reads CASNKQKPGTGVRGYTF. The CDR3 nucleotides read TGTGCCAGCAACAAGCAGAAGCCCGGGACAGGGGTGAGGGGCTACACCTTC. The gene calls are TRBV28 and TRBJ1-2, with 10 bases lining up with TRBD1. The V gene end was trimmed by 7 bases and the J gene end by 8 bases; junction bases not matched to a gene: 19. Per germline, CDR1 MDHEN and CDR2 SYDVKM. This CDR3 has 17 amino acids.

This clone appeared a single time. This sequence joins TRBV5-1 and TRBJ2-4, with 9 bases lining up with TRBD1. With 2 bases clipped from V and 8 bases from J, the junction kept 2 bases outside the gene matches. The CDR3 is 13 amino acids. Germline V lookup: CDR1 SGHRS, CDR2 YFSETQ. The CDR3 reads CASSFTGGDIQYF. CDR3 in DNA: TGCGCCAGCAGCTTTACAGGGGGCGACATTCAGTACTTC. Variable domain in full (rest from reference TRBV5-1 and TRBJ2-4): KAGVTQTPRYLIKTRGQQVTLSCSPISGHRSVSWYQQTPGQGLQFLFEYFSETQRNKGNFPGRFSGRQFSNSRSEMNVSTLELGDSALYLCASSFTGGDIQYFGAGTRLSVL.

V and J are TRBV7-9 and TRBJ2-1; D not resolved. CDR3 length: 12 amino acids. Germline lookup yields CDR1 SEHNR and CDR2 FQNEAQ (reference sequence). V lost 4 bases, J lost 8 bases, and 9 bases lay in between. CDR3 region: CASSSSKDEQFF. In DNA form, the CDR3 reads TGTGCCAGCAGCTCCTCTAAGGATGAGCAGTTCTTC.

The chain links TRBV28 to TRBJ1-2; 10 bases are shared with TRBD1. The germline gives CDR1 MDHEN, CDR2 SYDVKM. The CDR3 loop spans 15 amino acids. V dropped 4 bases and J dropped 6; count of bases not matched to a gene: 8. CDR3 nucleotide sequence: TGTGCCAGCAGTTCGCCGGGACAGGGGAGGAATGGCTACACCTTC. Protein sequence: CASSSPGQGRNGYTF.

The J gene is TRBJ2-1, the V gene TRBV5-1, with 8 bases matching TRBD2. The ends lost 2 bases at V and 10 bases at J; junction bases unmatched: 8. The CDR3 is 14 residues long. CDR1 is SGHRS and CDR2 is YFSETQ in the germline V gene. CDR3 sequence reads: CASSLAGEVREQFF. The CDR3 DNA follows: TGCGCCAGCAGCTTAGCGGGAGAGGTACGGGAGCAGTTCTTC. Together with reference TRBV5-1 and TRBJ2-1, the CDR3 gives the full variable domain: KAGVTQTPRYLIKTRGQQVTLSCSPISGHRSVSWYQQTPGQGLQFLFEYFSETQRNKGNFPGRFSGRQFSNSRSEMNVSTLELGDSALYLCASSLAGEVREQFFGPGTRLTVL.

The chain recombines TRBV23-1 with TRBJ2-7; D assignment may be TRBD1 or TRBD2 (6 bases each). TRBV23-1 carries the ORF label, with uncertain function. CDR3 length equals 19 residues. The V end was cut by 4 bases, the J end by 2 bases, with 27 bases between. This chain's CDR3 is CASSPRDPGVGLTPYEQYF. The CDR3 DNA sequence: TGCGCCAGCAGTCCCCGGGACCCAGGGGTTGGACTAACTCCCTACGAGCAGTACTTC.

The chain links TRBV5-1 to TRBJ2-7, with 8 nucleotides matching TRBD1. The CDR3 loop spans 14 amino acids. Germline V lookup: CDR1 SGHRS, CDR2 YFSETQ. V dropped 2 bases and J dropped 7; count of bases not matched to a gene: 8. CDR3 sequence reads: CASSFGTGGLEQYF. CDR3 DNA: TGCGCCAGCAGCTTCGGGACAGGAGGCCTTGAGCAGTACTTC.

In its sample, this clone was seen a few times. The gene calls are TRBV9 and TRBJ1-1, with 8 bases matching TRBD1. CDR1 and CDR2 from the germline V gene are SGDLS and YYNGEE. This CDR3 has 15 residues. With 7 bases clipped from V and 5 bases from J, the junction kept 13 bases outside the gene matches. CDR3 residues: CASGDRSTLGTEAFF. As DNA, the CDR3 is TGTGCCAGCGGGGACAGGTCAACCTTGGGAACTGAAGCTTTCTTT.

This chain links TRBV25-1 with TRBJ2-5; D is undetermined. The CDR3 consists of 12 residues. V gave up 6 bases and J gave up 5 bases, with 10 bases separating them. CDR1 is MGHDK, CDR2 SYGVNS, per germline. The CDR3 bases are TGTGCCAGCAGCAGAGGAGTTGAGACCCAGTACTTC. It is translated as CASSRGVETQYF. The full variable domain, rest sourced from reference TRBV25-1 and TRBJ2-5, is EADIYQTPRYLVIGTGKKITLECSQTMGHDKMYWYQQDPGMELHLIHYSYGVNSTEKGDLSSESTVSRIRTEHFPLTLESARPSHTSQYLCASSRGVETQYFGPGTRLLVL.